Listed below are T cell receptor beta chains from one sample, sequenced in a study of long-term antiretroviral therapy in people with HIV. Using immunoSEQ multiplex PCR, the repertoire was profiled, and TCRdb retains in-frame clones only, with some absent. This table holds about 14,000 clones, about 77% found once. This specimen was unsorted PBMCs, taken 3.1 years after starting antiretroviral therapy. These receptors came from a man aged 35-49 years with HIV. Both conserved end residues are part of each CDR3. D genes are given only for firm matches. The listing skips clone size in some rows; elsewhere it reads once, few, many or a size class.

V	J	size	D	DNA	CDR3
TRBV4-1	TRBJ1-1	NA	NA	TGCGCCAGCAGCCAAGATTGGGAGGACACTGAAGCTTTCTTT	CASSQDWEDTEAFF
TRBV9	TRBJ2-7	NA	TRBD1	TGTGCCAGCAGCGAAGGACAGGGTTCCTACGAGCAGTACTTC	CASSEGQGSYEQYF
TRBV19	TRBJ2-7	NA	TRBD1	TGTGCCAGTAGAAACCGGGACAGGGTTTTTCAATTGTCCTACGAGCAGTACTTC	CASRNRDRVFQLSYEQYF
TRBV10-1	TRBJ2-5	once	TRBD2	TGCGCCAGCAGTGAGTCGAGCGGGGGGCCTGGTGAGACCCAGTACTTC	CASSESSGGPGETQYF
TRBV5-6	TRBJ1-2	NA	NA	TGTGCCAGCAGCTTTAACTGGGACAACTATGGCTACACCTTC	CASSFNWDNYGYTF
TRBV6-5	TRBJ1-1	NA	NA	TGTGCCAGCAGGGTACGACAGCTTATGAACACTGAAGCTTTCTTT	CASRVRQLMNTEAFF
TRBV13	TRBJ1-6	NA	NA	TGTGCCAGCAGCCTAGTCCAGGGGATCAATTCACCCCTCCACTTT	CASSLVQGINSPLHF
TRBV2	TRBJ1-3	NA	NA	TGTGCCAGCAGTCAAGAAATTGTGAGGAAAGGAAACACCATATATTTT	CASSQEIVRKGNTIYF
TRBV6-5	TRBJ1-3	NA	NA	TGTGCCAGCAGCGAAGGGCACACCATATATTTT	CASSEGHTIYF
TRBV5-1	TRBJ2-1	once	NA	TGCGCCAGCAGCTTGGTAGGGGGGAGTGAGCAGTTCTTC	CASSLVGGSEQFF
TRBV4-2	TRBJ1-1	NA	NA	TGTGCCAGCAGCCAAGTAGGGGGGTCCGACACTGAAGCTTTCTTT	CASSQVGGSDTEAFF
TRBV13	TRBJ1-1	once	NA	TGTGCCAGCAGCTTAGTGGGATCTCTAAACACTGAAGCTTTCTTT	CASSLVGSLNTEAFF
TRBV5-1	TRBJ2-3	NA	TRBD1	TGCGCCAGCAGCTTGGTACAGGGGGGAGATACGCAGTATTTT	CASSLVQGGDTQYF
TRBV30	TRBJ1-5	few	TRBD1	TGTGCCTGGAAAGGACAGGGCTTGAATCAGCCCCAGCATTTT	CAWKGQGLNQPQHF
TRBV15	TRBJ2-3	NA	NA	TGTGCCACCAGCAGGGACCCGGGCTCGCCAGATACGCAGTATTTT	CATSRDPGSPDTQYF
TRBV25-1	TRBJ2-2	once	NA	TGTGCCAGCAGTGAGAACACCGGGGAGCTGTTTTTT	CASSENTGELFF